The 3 T cell receptor beta chains below all came from one sample that was sequenced in a study of blood T cells in healthy people across ages. Combining a sample-barcoded 5' primer with a J-beta primer mix, a second PCR ran for about 6 to 12 cycles. TCRdb re-called the 5' RACE reads through MiXCR, storing one row per CDR3 protein. The table records 1.5 million to 2 million distinct CDR3 sequences, about 50% of them present only once. The specimen was blood. Every receptor here comes from a woman aged 35 to 49 in good health.

The gene calls are TRBV20-1 and TRBJ2-3, with TRBD1 identical over 7 bases. The CDR3 has 14 residues. CDR1 DFQATT and CDR2 SNEGSKA come from the germline V gene (reference sequence). J lost 3 bases, V lost 5 bases, and 8 bases had no gene match. The CDR3, as DNA: TGCAGTGCTCGAAGACAGGGTGGGACAGATACGCAGTATTTT. Amino acids: CSARRQGGTDTQYF.

The CDR3 sequence is CSVRRTSGGADTQYF. The CDR3 bases are TGCAGCGTTCGAAGGACTAGCGGGGGTGCAGATACGCAGTATTTT. The gene calls are TRBV29-1 and TRBJ2-3, with TRBD2 matching over 13 bases. The CDR3 length is 15 residues. Germline V lookup: CDR1 SQVTM, CDR2 ANQGSEA. V lost 5 bases, J lost 4 bases, and 6 bases stayed unmatched.

There are a few counts of this clonotype. J is TRBJ1-2 and V is TRBV6-5, with 8 bases lining up with TRBD1. This CDR3 contains 16 residues. CDR1 is MNHEY and CDR2 is SVGAGI in the germline V gene. V gave up 4 bases and J gave up 3 bases; unmatched junction bases: 10. In DNA, the CDR3 is TGTGCCAGCAGTTCGGGACAGGTTTTTACCTACTATGGCTACACCTTC. It codes for CASSSGQVFTYYGYTF.